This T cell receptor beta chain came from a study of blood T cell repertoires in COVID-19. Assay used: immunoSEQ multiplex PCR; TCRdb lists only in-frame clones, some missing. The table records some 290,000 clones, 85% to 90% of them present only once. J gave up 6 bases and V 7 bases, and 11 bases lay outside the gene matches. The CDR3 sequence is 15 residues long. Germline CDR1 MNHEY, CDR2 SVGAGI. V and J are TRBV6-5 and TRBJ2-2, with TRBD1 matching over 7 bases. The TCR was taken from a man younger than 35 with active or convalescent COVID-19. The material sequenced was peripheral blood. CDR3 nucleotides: TGTGCCAGCAACCCGGACAGGAATTTCCCCGGGGAGCTGTTTTTT. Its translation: CASNPDRNFPGELFF.